This T cell receptor beta chain was captured in a study of blood T cell repertoires in COVID-19. Study in general: Italy, Spain and the United States were the sources of the convalescent and acute COVID-19 samples. Sources were T cells, B-cell-depleted T cells, or PBMCs; the material itself was cDNA or gDNA.

The J segment lost 5 bases and the V segment lost 6 bases, leaving 1 base of the junction unmatched. This CDR3 comprises 14 residues. Germline CDR1 MNHNY, CDR2 SVGAGI (reference sequence). Original processing methods: Amplifying reference gene primers gave estimates of nucleated cell counts. Sequencing used immunoSEQ multiplex PCR; TCRdb keeps in-frame clones, though not all of them. The DNA was the basis for D and trimming; V, J and clone size are from that table. The table lists a few hundred thousand clones, around 87% of them singletons. The sequenced sample consisted of peripheral blood. The receptor's source is a man aged 18 to 30 with active or convalescent COVID-19. The chain has TRBV6-6 and TRBJ2-2; the match to TRBD2 covers 12 bases. The CDR3 DNA is TGTGCCAGCAGCACTAGCGGGGGGACCGGGGAGCTGTTTTTT. It encodes CASSTSGGTGELFF.